This T cell receptor (beta chain) was recovered during a study of tumor-infiltrating lymphocytes in primary liver carcinoma. Findings of the study overall: Overlap in tumor-adjacent and tumor-blood pairs fell below that of tumor region pairs. Researchers did not compare CD4+ and CD8+ repertoires, as samples were bulk unsorted. Tumors carried a top-250-clone fraction significantly exceeding that of blood (p = 0.039).

Production of TCR beta cDNA used around 460 ng total RNA together with a constant-region primer. What produced the TCR beta libraries was three nested multiplex PCR rounds using slightly modified ARM-PCR. TRBV1-TRBV30 forward primers paired with a C-beta reverse primer drove the first two PCR rounds, roughly 10 cycles each. TCRdb redid the calling of the multiplex PCR reads with MiXCR, one entry per CDR3 protein. This sample has some 180,000 distinct CDR3 sequences, with about 60% found just once. Unsorted whole blood served as the source of blood RNA, and germline DNA was extracted as well. Turning to this clonotype: The antigen is unknown.

Unmatched junction bases numbered 8, after V lost 5 bases and J lost 6 bases. Germline V CDR1 and CDR2: SGHTA, FQGTGA. The CDR3 contains 16 residues. Sequencing was carried out using peripheral blood. This TCR was sampled from a man aged 35-49 years with primary liver carcinoma and hepatitis B virus infection. This rearrangement joins TRBV7-3 to TRBJ2-2, with 11 bases fitting TRBD1. CDR3 DNA: TGTGCCAGCAGCCCCCGGACAGGGGGCAGGTCCGGGGAGCTGTTTTTT. This sequence encodes CASSPRTGGRSGELFF.